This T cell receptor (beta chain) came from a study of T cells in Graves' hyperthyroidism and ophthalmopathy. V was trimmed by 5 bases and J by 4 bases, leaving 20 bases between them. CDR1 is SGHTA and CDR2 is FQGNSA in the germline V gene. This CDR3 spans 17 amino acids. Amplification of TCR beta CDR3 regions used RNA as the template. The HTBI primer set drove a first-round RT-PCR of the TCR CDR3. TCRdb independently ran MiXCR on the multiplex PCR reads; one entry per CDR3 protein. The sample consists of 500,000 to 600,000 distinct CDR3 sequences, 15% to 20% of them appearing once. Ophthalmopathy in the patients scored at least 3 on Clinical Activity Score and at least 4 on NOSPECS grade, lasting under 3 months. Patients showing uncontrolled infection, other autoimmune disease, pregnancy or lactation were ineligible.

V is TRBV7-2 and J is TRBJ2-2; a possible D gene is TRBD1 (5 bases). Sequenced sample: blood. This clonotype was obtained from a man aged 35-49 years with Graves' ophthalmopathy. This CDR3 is CASSPHEVPQGTGELFF. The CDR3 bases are TGTGCCAGCAGCCCGCATGAGGTCCCCCAGGGCACCGGGGAGCTGTTTTTT.